The 8 T cell receptor beta chains listed next were all sequenced from one sample in a study of cytomegalovirus exposure and HLA in healthy donors. Primers included in the PCR were 60 Vbeta and 13 Jbeta primers. This table comes from immunoSEQ multiplex PCR, and its TCRdb copy is limited to in-frame clones, with some not included. This sample has about 190,000 clones, with approximately 79% found just once. Input material: PBMCs. The receptor set was obtained from a woman between 18 and 29 years old in good health and CMV-seronegative.

The gene calls are TRBV29-1 and TRBJ2-1, with 7 bases that match TRBD1. The CDR3 has 12 residues. The germline V gene has CDR1 SQVTM and CDR2 ANQGSEA. After removal of 6 bases from V and 7 bases from J, the junction contained 6 bases not matched to a gene. In DNA, the CDR3 is TGCAGCGTAGTCACAGGGGCTAATGAGCAGTTCTTC. This gives the protein CSVVTGANEQFF.

V and J are TRBV2 and TRBJ1-1, with D possibly TRBD1 on 6 matching bases. The CDR3 is made up of 13 amino acids. Trimming pared 6 bases from V and 5 bases from J, leaving 13 bases between. From germline, CDR1 is SNHLY and CDR2 FYNNEI. The CDR3 DNA reads as TGTGCCAGCAGCACACAGGGTAGGACTGAAGCTTTCTTT. Protein product: CASSTQGRTEAFF.

V is TRBV15 and J is TRBJ2-7; TRBD1 aligns across 9 bases. The CDR3 is 15 residues long. Trimming took 1 base from V and 2 from J; bases not matched to a gene: 3. CDR1 is LNHNV, CDR2 YYDKDF, per germline (reference sequence). CDR3 sequence reads: CATSRAGQGAYEQYF. The CDR3 bases are TGTGCCACCAGCAGAGCGGGACAGGGAGCCTACGAGCAGTACTTC.

This clone occurred once. This rearrangement joins TRBV14 to TRBJ1-1, with D possibly being TRBD1 (6 bases). V was cut by 2 bases and J by 4 bases, with 14 bases left in between. CDR3 length: 15 amino acids. The germline V gene encodes CDR1 SGHDN and CDR2 FVKESK. The CDR3: CASSQLTTGITEAFF. In nucleotides, the CDR3 is TGTGCCAGCAGCCAACTTACAACAGGGATCACTGAAGCTTTCTTT.

The count of this clone is one. The chain carries TRBV9 and TRBJ1-3; D may be TRBD1 (5 bases). The germline V gene has CDR1 SGDLS and CDR2 YYNGEE. The CDR3 is made up of 18 amino acids. The V and J ends lost 0 bases and 4 bases respectively, with 20 bases between them. The CDR3 spells CASSVATGGAILGNTIYF. CDR3 nucleotide sequence: TGTGCCAGCAGCGTAGCTACGGGAGGGGCGATATTGGGAAACACCATATATTTT.

The genes are TRBV19 and TRBJ1-4; tentative D call: TRBD1 (6 bases). CDR3 length: 15 residues. Germline CDR1 LNHDA, CDR2 SQIVND (reference sequence). Trimming left V 3 bases short and J 3 bases short, with 11 bases between. CDR3 coding DNA: TGTGCCAGTAGTATGGGGGCCCTACCTAATGAAAAACTGTTTTTT. This codes for CASSMGALPNEKLFF.

This clone showed up just once. The genes are TRBV5-1 and TRBJ2-5, with TRBD2 matching over 7 bases. CDR1 is SGHRS and CDR2 is YFSETQ in the germline V gene. The CDR3 consists of 15 residues. J gave up 2 bases and V 4 bases, and 8 bases lay outside the gene matches. This chain's CDR3 is CASSPAGTTQETQYF. As DNA, the CDR3 is TGCGCCAGCAGCCCAGCGGGGACCACTCAAGAGACCCAGTACTTC.

The chain has TRBV2 and TRBJ2-7; 8 positions match TRBD2. CDR3 size: 13 residues. V dropped 7 bases and J dropped 3; count of bases not matched to a gene: 5. Germline V gene data show CDR1 as SNHLY and CDR2 as FYNNEI. CDR3: CASMVAGGYEQYF. The DNA of the CDR3 is TGTGCCAGCATGGTCGCGGGGGGCTACGAGCAGTACTTC.